The sequence of this T cell receptor (beta chain) was determined in a study of OX40 agonist ivuxolimab in advanced cancers. At the level of the study: With ivuxolimab, an agonistic anti-OX40 (CD134) antibody, patients were treated. Patient treatment consisted of intravenous ivuxolimab administration every 2 weeks at 0.01 to 10 mg/kg. Partial responses were seen in three patients, one with hepatocellular carcinoma and two with cutaneous melanoma.

Germline CDR1 SGDLS, CDR2 YYNGEE. Trimming at V came to 3 bases and at J to 0 bases, leaving 10 bases not matched to a gene. This CDR3 region has 18 residues. Data came from immunoSEQ multiplex PCR; TCRdb stores just in-frame clones and leaves some out. This table holds about 82,000 clones, roughly 85% found once. V gene TRBV9 combines with J gene TRBJ2-1; 9 bases line up with TRBD1. The receptor was derived from an adult with an advanced solid tumor such as melanoma, head and neck, liver or kidney cancer. Sequencing was performed on CD4+ or CD8+ T cells sorted from blood, taken in a trial of the OX40 agonist ivuxolimab. The CDR3 nucleotides are TGTGCCAGCAGCGCTAATACAGGACAGGGGAGCTCCTACAATGAGCAGTTCTTC. Translated: CASSANTGQGSSYNEQFF.